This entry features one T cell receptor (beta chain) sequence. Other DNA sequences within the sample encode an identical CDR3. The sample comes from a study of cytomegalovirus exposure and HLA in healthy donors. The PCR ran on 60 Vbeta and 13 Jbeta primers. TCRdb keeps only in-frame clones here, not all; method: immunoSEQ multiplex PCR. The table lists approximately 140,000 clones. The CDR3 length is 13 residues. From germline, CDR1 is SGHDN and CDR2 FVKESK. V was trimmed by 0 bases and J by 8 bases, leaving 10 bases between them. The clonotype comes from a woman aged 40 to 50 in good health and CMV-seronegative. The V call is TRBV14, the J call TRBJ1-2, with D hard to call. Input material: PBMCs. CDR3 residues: CASSQDRVGGYTF. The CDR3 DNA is TGTGCCAGCAGCCAAGATCGGGTTGGAGGCTACACCTTC. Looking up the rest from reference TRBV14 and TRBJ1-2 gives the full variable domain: EAGVTQFPSHSVIEKGQTVTLRCDPISGHDNLYWYRRVMGKEIKFLLHFVKESKQDESGMPNNRFLAERTGGTYSTLKVQPAELEDSGVYFCASSQDRVGGYTFGSGTRLTVV.